The rows below give T cell receptor beta chains drawn from one sample of a study of CD8 T cells in Susac syndrome. TCRdb itself ran the immunoSEQ multiplex PCR reads through MiXCR, one entry per CDR3 protein. This sample carries about 150,000 distinct CDR3 sequences, approximately 95% of them seen once, and the ten largest clones take 0.15% to 0.2%. Sequencing was performed on CD4+ T cells from PBMCs. These receptors were collected from a human donor with Susac syndrome. The CDR3 runs from the conserved cysteine through the conserved F or W. The D gene is left open where the match is weak. Rows may omit the clone size; those that give it use once, few, many or a size class.

j_call: TRBJ2-3
d_call: TRBD1
clone_size: -
v_call: TRBV25-1
cdr3_nt: TGTGCCAGCAGTGACCCTACAGGGGGCGGCGGCACAGATACGCAGTATTTT
cdr3_aa: CASSDPTGGGGTDTQYF

j_call: TRBJ1-5
d_call: -
clone_size: -
v_call: TRBV3-1
cdr3_nt: TGTGCCAGCAGCCAAATGGTTAGCAATCAGCCCCAGCATTTT
cdr3_aa: CASSQMVSNQPQHF

j_call: TRBJ1-2
d_call: -
clone_size: -
v_call: TRBV27
cdr3_nt: TGTGCCAGCAGTCCCGGGACAATCGGTTATGGCTACACCTTC
cdr3_aa: CASSPGTIGYGYTF

j_call: TRBJ2-7
d_call: -
clone_size: -
v_call: TRBV7-9
cdr3_nt: TGTGCCAGCAGCGCCATTGCGGGGTGGGGGGAGCAGTACTTC
cdr3_aa: CASSAIAGWGEQYF

j_call: TRBJ2-3
d_call: TRBD1
clone_size: few
v_call: TRBV13
cdr3_nt: TGTGCCAGCAGTCGACAGGGTGGCACAGATACGCAGTATTTT
cdr3_aa: CASSRQGGTDTQYF

j_call: TRBJ1-6
d_call: TRBD1
clone_size: -
v_call: TRBV3-1
cdr3_nt: TGTGCCAGCAGCCCTTCAAGCCCAGGGGGCCTCCACTTT
cdr3_aa: CASSPSSPGGLHF

j_call: TRBJ2-3
d_call: -
clone_size: -
v_call: TRBV18
cdr3_nt: TGTGCCAGCTCCTACCTCCCAGATACGCAGTATTTT
cdr3_aa: CASSYLPDTQYF

j_call: TRBJ1-6
d_call: TRBD1
clone_size: -
v_call: TRBV9
cdr3_nt: TGTGCCAGCAGCGCCACAGGGGGGGACCCTGGGTCACCCCTCCACTTT
cdr3_aa: CASSATGGDPGSPLHF

j_call: TRBJ2-7
d_call: -
clone_size: -
v_call: TRBV7-2
cdr3_nt: TGTGCCAGCAGCTTAGGTACCTACGAGCAGTACTTC
cdr3_aa: CASSLGTYEQYF

j_call: TRBJ1-1
d_call: -
clone_size: -
v_call: TRBV15
cdr3_nt: TGTGCCACCAGCACACAGGAGAACACTGAAGCTTTCTTT
cdr3_aa: CATSTQENTEAFF

j_call: TRBJ2-5
d_call: -
clone_size: once
v_call: TRBV2
cdr3_nt: TGTGCCAGCAGCCCGTGGGGGGCAGGTCGGGAGACCCAGTACTTC
cdr3_aa: CASSPWGAGRETQYF

j_call: TRBJ2-1
d_call: TRBD2
clone_size: -
v_call: TRBV20-1
cdr3_nt: TGCAGTGCCTTCGGACTAGCAGGAGGCAATGAGCAGTTCTTC
cdr3_aa: CSAFGLAGGNEQFF

j_call: TRBJ2-1
d_call: TRBD2
clone_size: -
v_call: TRBV20-1
cdr3_nt: TGCAGTGCTAAGCGGGGGGGCTTGGGTGAGCAGTTCTTC
cdr3_aa: CSAKRGGLGEQFF

j_call: TRBJ2-1
d_call: -
clone_size: -
v_call: TRBV20-1
cdr3_nt: TGCAGTGCTAGTGCCGACAGATACAATGAGCAGTTCTTC
cdr3_aa: CSASADRYNEQFF

j_call: TRBJ1-2
d_call: TRBD1
clone_size: -
v_call: TRBV28
cdr3_nt: TGTGCCAGCAGGCCAGGGGGCTCCTATGGCTACACCTTC
cdr3_aa: CASRPGGSYGYTF

j_call: TRBJ2-7
d_call: -
clone_size: -
v_call: TRBV5-5
cdr3_nt: TGTGCCAGCAGCTTGGTCGAGGGGTCCTACGAGCAGTACTTC
cdr3_aa: CASSLVEGSYEQYF

j_call: TRBJ1-6
d_call: TRBD1
clone_size: -
v_call: TRBV6-1
cdr3_nt: TGTGCCAGCAGAAACGACAGGGACCATTCACCCCTCCACTTT
cdr3_aa: CASRNDRDHSPLHF

j_call: TRBJ2-3
d_call: -
clone_size: -
v_call: TRBV24-1
cdr3_nt: TGTGCCACCAGTGACCCCTCGGCCACAGATACGCAGTATTTT
cdr3_aa: CATSDPSATDTQYF

j_call: TRBJ1-4
d_call: -
clone_size: -
v_call: TRBV20-1
cdr3_nt: TGCAGTGCTAGACAGGCAACTAATGAAAAACTGTTTTTT
cdr3_aa: CSARQATNEKLFF

j_call: TRBJ1-6
d_call: -
clone_size: -
v_call: TRBV7-2
cdr3_nt: TGTGCCAGCAGCTTAGCGCTGGGGCTTGATTCACCCCTCCACTTT
cdr3_aa: CASSLALGLDSPLHF

j_call: TRBJ1-2
d_call: -
clone_size: -
v_call: TRBV15
cdr3_nt: TGTGCCACCAGCAGAGGGGAGACTCACAACTATGGCTACACCTTC
cdr3_aa: CATSRGETHNYGYTF

j_call: TRBJ1-5
d_call: TRBD1
clone_size: -
v_call: TRBV9
cdr3_nt: TGTGCCAGCAGCGTTGGACAGGCTTATCAGCCCCAGCATTTT
cdr3_aa: CASSVGQAYQPQHF

j_call: TRBJ2-5
d_call: TRBD1
clone_size: -
v_call: TRBV7-8
cdr3_nt: TGTGCCAGCAGCCCGATAATCTGGACAGGGAGAGAGACCCAGTACTTC
cdr3_aa: CASSPIIWTGRETQYF

j_call: TRBJ1-2
d_call: -
clone_size: -
v_call: TRBV29-1
cdr3_nt: TGCAGCGTTGAAGCCGAATTCTCCTATGGCTACACCTTC
cdr3_aa: CSVEAEFSYGYTF

j_call: TRBJ2-1
d_call: TRBD2
clone_size: -
v_call: TRBV9
cdr3_nt: TGTGCCAGCAGCGTAGTGGGAGGGGTTCACAATGAGCAGTTCTTC
cdr3_aa: CASSVVGGVHNEQFF

j_call: TRBJ2-7
d_call: TRBD2
clone_size: -
v_call: TRBV11-2
cdr3_nt: TGTGCCAGCAGCTTAGGAGGTAGAGCGGGGGCCTACGAGCAGTACTTC
cdr3_aa: CASSLGGRAGAYEQYF

j_call: TRBJ1-4
d_call: -
clone_size: -
v_call: TRBV15
cdr3_nt: TGTGCCACCAGCAGAGATGTCGGCAGGAATGAAAAACTGTTTTTT
cdr3_aa: CATSRDVGRNEKLFF

j_call: TRBJ1-6
d_call: -
clone_size: -
v_call: TRBV16
cdr3_nt: TGTGCCAGCAGCCAACGTTCGGTGGGCTCACCCCTCCACTTT
cdr3_aa: CASSQRSVGSPLHF